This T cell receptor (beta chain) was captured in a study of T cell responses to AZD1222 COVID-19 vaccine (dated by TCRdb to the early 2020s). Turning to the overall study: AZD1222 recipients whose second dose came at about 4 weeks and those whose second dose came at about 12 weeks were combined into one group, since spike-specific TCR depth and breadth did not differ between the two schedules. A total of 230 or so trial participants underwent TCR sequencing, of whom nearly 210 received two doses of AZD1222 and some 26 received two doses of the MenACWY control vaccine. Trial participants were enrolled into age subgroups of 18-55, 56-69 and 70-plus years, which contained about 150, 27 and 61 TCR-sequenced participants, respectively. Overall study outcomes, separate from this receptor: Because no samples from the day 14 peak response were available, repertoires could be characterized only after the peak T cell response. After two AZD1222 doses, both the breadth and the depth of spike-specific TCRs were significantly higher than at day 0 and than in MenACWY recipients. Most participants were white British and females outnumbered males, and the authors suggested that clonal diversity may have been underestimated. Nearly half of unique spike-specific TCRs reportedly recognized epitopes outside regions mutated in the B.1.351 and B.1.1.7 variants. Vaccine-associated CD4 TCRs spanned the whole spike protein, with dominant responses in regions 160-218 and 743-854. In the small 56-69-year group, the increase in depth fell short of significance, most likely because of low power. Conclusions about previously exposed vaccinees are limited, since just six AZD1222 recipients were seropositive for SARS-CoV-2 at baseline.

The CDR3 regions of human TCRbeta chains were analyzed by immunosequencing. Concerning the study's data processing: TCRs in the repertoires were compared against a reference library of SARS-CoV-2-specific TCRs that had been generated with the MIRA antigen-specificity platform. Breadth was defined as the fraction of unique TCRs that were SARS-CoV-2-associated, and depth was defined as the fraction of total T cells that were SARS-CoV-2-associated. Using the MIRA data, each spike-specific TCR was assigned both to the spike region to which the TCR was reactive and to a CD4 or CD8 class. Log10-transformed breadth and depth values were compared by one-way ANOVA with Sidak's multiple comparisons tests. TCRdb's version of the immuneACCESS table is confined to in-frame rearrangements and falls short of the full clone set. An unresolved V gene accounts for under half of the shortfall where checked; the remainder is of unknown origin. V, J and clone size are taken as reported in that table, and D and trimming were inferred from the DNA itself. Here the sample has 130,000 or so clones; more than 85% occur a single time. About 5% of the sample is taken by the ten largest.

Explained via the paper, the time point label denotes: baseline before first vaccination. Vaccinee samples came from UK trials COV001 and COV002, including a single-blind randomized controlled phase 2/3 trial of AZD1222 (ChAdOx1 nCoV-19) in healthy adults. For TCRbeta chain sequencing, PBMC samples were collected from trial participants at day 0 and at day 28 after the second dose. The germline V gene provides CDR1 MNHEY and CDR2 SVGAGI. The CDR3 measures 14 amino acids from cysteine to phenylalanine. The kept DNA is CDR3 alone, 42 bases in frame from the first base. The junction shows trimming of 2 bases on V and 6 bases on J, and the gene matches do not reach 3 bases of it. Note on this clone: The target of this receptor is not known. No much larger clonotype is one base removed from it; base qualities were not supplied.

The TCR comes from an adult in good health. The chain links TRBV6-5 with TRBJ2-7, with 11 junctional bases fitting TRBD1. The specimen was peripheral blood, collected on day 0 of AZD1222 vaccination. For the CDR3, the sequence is CASSYRTGGIEQYF. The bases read TGTGCCAGCAGTTACCGGACAGGGGGCATCGAGCAGTACTTC.